Below are 31 T cell receptor beta chains sequenced from a single sample in a study of blood T cells in healthy people across ages. Primers used in a second PCR of roughly 6 to 12 cycles were a sample-barcoded 5' primer and a J-beta primer mix. MiXCR, applied by TCRdb to the 5' RACE reads, yields one record per CDR3 protein. The profile shows approximately 800,000 distinct CDR3 sequences, about 26% of them singletons. The same sample was also used in a study of T cells of mothers and their children.

Source material: blood. The receptors come from a boy younger than 18 in good health.

The chain recombines TRBV4-3 with TRBJ2-3; D remains unclear. Germline V lookup: CDR1 LGHNA, CDR2 YSLEER. V was clipped by 0 bases and J by 6 bases, with 7 bases between them. The CDR3 is 13 residues long. The CDR3 loop is CASSQDLADTQYF. In DNA, the CDR3 is TGCGCCAGCAGCCAAGATTTGGCGGATACGCAGTATTTT.

The chain joins TRBV28 to TRBJ2-5; D is possibly TRBD1 (5 bases). The V end was cut by 2 bases, the J end by 5 bases, with 15 bases between. From germline, CDR1 is MDHEN and CDR2 SYDVKM. There are 15 residues in the CDR3. The CDR3 sequence is CASSLSRAVFETQYF. CDR3 nucleotides: TGTGCCAGCAGTTTAAGCAGGGCTGTTTTCGAGACCCAGTACTTC.

V usage is TRBV10-3 and J usage is TRBJ2-5; D possibly corresponds to TRBD1 (7 bases). The CDR3 loop spans 14 amino acids. V was clipped by 4 bases and J by 0 bases, with 9 bases between them. Germline values: CDR1 ENHRY, CDR2 SYGVKD. The CDR3 DNA reads as TGTGCCATCAGTGGCAGGGGGGACCAAGAGACCCAGTACTTC. Encoded protein: CAISGRGDQETQYF.

The J gene is TRBJ2-3, the V gene TRBV3-1, with TRBD1 matching over 9 bases. The V segment lost 4 bases and the J segment 3 bases; nucleotides outside the gene matches: 8. The CDR3 is 16 residues long. Germline values: CDR1 LGHDT, CDR2 YNNKEL (reference sequence). The CDR3, as DNA: TGTGCCAGCAGCCGACGACAGGGGGGGTGGACAGATACGCAGTATTTT. This translates into CASSRRQGGWTDTQYF.

This clonotype was found a few times. The chain carries TRBV12-5 and TRBJ2-3; D call uncertain. V lost 3 bases and J 3 bases, leaving 4 bases between the germline ends. Germline V CDR1 and CDR2: LGHNT, FRNRAP. This CDR3 is 12 amino acids long. This CDR3 reads CASGLDTDTQYF. CDR3 coding DNA: TGTGCTAGTGGTTTAGATACAGATACGCAGTATTTT.

The genes are TRBV27 and TRBJ2-5; 7 bases are shared with TRBD2. The DNA end lines up better with TRBJ2-7; the J call may be wrong. There are 14 residues in the CDR3. Per germline, CDR1 MNHEY and CDR2 SMNVEV (reference sequence). The CDR3 loop is CASSFGGSRYEQYF. For the CDR3, the DNA is TGTGCCAGCAGTTTTGGCGGGAGTAGATACGAGCAGTACTTC.

A remark on this clonotype: The junction departs from the called germline gene at one end, perhaps through a read error. The CDR3 DNA sequence: TGTGCCGGCAGCCGGGTTTGGTCCCGGGGCCCCGGGAGCAATCAGCCCCAGCATTTT. This translates into CAGSRVWSRGPGSNQPQHF. V usage is TRBV4-2 and J usage is TRBJ1-5, with D tentatively TRBD1 (5 bases). Germline CDR1 LGHNA, CDR2 YNFKEQ. The CDR3 covers 19 residues.

The chain is built from TRBV7-8 and TRBJ2-1; maybe TRBD2 (7 bases). The CDR3 spans 15 residues. Germline V gene sequence: CDR1 SGHVS, CDR2 FQNEAQ. Trimming pared 5 bases from V and 10 bases from J, leaving 21 bases between. Here the CDR3 reads CASSLPRGAGGEQFF. In DNA form, the CDR3 reads TGTGCCAGCAGCCTTCCTCGGGGGGCCGGTGGGGAGCAGTTCTTC.

The chain is built from TRBV6-5 and TRBJ2-7; D possibly uses TRBD1 or TRBD2 (6 bases each). Germline V gene data show CDR1 as MNHEY and CDR2 as SVGAGI. The CDR3 runs 13 residues. Between the trimmed V and J ends, which lost 6 bases and 2 bases, there was a span of 11 bases. CDR3 residues: CASRKGGTYEQYF. Written as DNA, the CDR3 is TGTGCCAGCAGGAAAGGGGGGACCTACGAGCAGTACTTC.

There are a few counts of this clonotype. The rearrangement links TRBV5-1 to TRBJ2-3; TRBD1 aligns across 7 bases. There are 14 residues in the CDR3. The J segment lost 2 bases and the V segment lost 4 bases, leaving 4 bases of the junction unmatched. Germline CDR1 is SGHRS and CDR2 is YFSETQ. The CDR3 DNA is TGCGCCAGCAGCACCGACAGGGACACAGATACGCAGTATTTT. This gives the protein CASSTDRDTDTQYF.

This chain connects TRBV20-1 to TRBJ1-4; 10 bases align to TRBD1. Germline V gene lookup returns CDR1 DFQATT and CDR2 SNEGSKA (reference sequence). Trimming took 0 bases from V and 9 from J; bases not matched to a gene: 4. The CDR3 length is 14 residues. The CDR3 coding sequence is TGCAGTGCTAGAGATGGGACAGGGGCGCAAAAACTGTTTTTT. Amino acid sequence: CSARDGTGAQKLFF.

The gene calls are TRBV20-1 and TRBJ2-7, with D tentatively TRBD2 (5 bases). Germline lookup yields CDR1 DFQATT and CDR2 SNEGSKA (reference sequence). CDR3 length: 13 residues. Trimming took off 2 bases at V and 0 bases at J, with 8 bases between the two ends. The CDR3 sequence is CSARSAVSYEQYF. The CDR3 nucleotides are TGCAGTGCTAGATCAGCGGTCTCCTACGAGCAGTACTTC.

The chain employs TRBV13 and TRBJ1-1; D possibly corresponds to TRBD1 (5 bases). Trimming removed 7 bases at V and 4 bases at J, with 13 bases between. The germline gives CDR1 PRHDT, CDR2 FYEKMQ (reference sequence). The CDR3 length is 13 residues. The chain's CDR3 is CASTFGRGTEAFF. The CDR3, as DNA: TGTGCCAGCACCTTCGGGAGGGGCACTGAAGCTTTCTTT.

This clonotype was counted between two and nine times. The chain couples TRBV4-1 to TRBJ1-3; maybe TRBD1 (5 bases). The V and J ends lost 0 bases and 6 bases respectively, with 15 bases between them. CDR1 and CDR2 (germline): MGHRA, YSYEKL. The CDR3 runs 16 residues. The CDR3 sequence: CASSQEGARTINTIYF. CDR3 nucleotides: TGCGCCAGCAGCCAAGAAGGGGCTCGAACCATAAACACCATATATTTT.

CDR3 bases: TGTGCCAGCAGCCAAAGGGGCCCAAACAATGAGCAGTTCTTC. Its protein is CASSQRGPNNEQFF. The chain uses TRBV3-1 and TRBJ2-1; D possibly corresponds to TRBD1 (5 bases). The V gene lost 2 bases and the J gene lost 5 bases, with 10 bases spanning the gap. The length of the CDR3 is 14 residues. Germline V gene lookup returns CDR1 LGHDT and CDR2 YNNKEL (reference sequence).

The chain links TRBV3-1 to TRBJ2-2, with D possibly matching TRBD2 (5 bases). The CDR3 spans 15 residues. Germline values: CDR1 LGHDT, CDR2 YNNKEL (reference sequence). V was pared by 6 bases and J by 2 bases, with 13 bases between. The CDR3 nucleotides read TGTGCCAGCAGGCTCGAGGGTTTCAACACCGGGGAGCTGTTTTTT. Residues: CASRLEGFNTGELFF.

The rearrangement joins TRBV5-1 to TRBJ2-1; D uncertain. Germline V gene lookup returns CDR1 SGHRS and CDR2 YFSETQ. Trimming stripped 0 bases from V and 0 bases from J, with 7 bases between. CDR3 size: 15 residues. The CDR3: CASSLAVLSYNEQFF. In DNA form, the CDR3 reads TGCGCCAGCAGCTTGGCGGTACTCTCCTACAATGAGCAGTTCTTC.

This clonotype has just a few counts. This chain uses TRBV20-1 with TRBJ1-1; no clear D. CDR1 and CDR2 (germline): DFQATT, SNEGSKA (reference sequence). The CDR3 loop spans 15 amino acids. The V and J ends lost 2 bases and 0 bases respectively, with 13 bases between them. For the CDR3, the DNA is TGCAGTGCTAGACAAGGCAGCCGGTTGAACACTGAAGCTTTCTTT. The encoded protein is CSARQGSRLNTEAFF.

The chain carries TRBV20-1 and TRBJ1-3, with D unresolved. This CDR3 has 11 residues. The V gene's germline CDR1 is DFQATT and CDR2 SNEGSKA (reference sequence). CDR3 nucleotide sequence: TGCAGGGCGGGGTTAGGGAACACCATATATTTT. Protein product: CRAGLGNTIYF.

The V and J genes are TRBV29-1 and TRBJ2-3, with D possibly TRBD2 on 6 matching bases. This CDR3 is built from 13 residues. V was pared by 4 bases and J by 2 bases, with 10 bases between. Germline V CDR1 and CDR2: SQVTM, ANQGSEA. Here the CDR3 DNA reads TGCAGCGTTGGCGGGACCCTCACAGATACGCAGTATTTT. Protein sequence: CSVGGTLTDTQYF.

As regards this clonotype: An end of the junction differs from the germline gene, which may be a read error. The chain uses TRBV4-3 and TRBJ2-1; 8 bases fit TRBD1. The CDR3 consists of 17 residues. The germline gives CDR1 LGHNA, CDR2 YSLEER. The CDR3 region has the DNA TGCGCCAGCAGCCAGGCCTACGGGACAGGTGACTACAATGAGCGGTTCTTC. As protein: CASSQAYGTGDYNERFF.

The chain uses TRBV28 and TRBJ1-1; D may be TRBD1 (6 bases). Germline CDR1 is MDHEN and CDR2 is SYDVKM. Trimming shortened V by 4 bases and J by 6 bases, and 9 bases separated the two germline ends. The CDR3 extends over 12 amino acids. The CDR3 region has the DNA TGTGCCAGCAGTTCCAAGGGGGCTGAAGCTTTCTTT. Its protein is CASSSKGAEAFF. Full variable domain (missing parts from reference TRBV28 and TRBJ1-1): DVKVTQSSRYLVKRTGEKVFLECVQDMDHENMFWYRQDPGLGLRLIYFSYDVKMKEKGDIPEGYSVSREKKERFSLILESASTNQTSMYLCASSSKGAEAFFGQGTRLTVV.

The J gene is TRBJ2-7, the V gene TRBV29-1, with 8 positions matching TRBD1. V was pared by 2 bases and J by 0 bases, with 12 bases of the junction left unmatched. Per the germline V gene, CDR1 is SQVTM and CDR2 is ANQGSEA. This CDR3 is 17 amino acids long. The CDR3 DNA is TGCAGCGTTGAACCCTTCCCGGACAGGGCACCCTCCTACGAGCAGTACTTC. Residues: CSVEPFPDRAPSYEQYF.

The rearrangement uses TRBV7-9 and TRBJ1-4; D is perhaps TRBD1 (6 bases). The CDR3 length is 15 residues. V was shortened by 2 bases and J by 5 bases, with 12 bases between the two germline ends. The germline V gene encodes CDR1 SEHNR and CDR2 FQNEAQ (reference sequence). Written as DNA, the CDR3 is TGTGCCAGCAGCTTACGTGGACAGACAAATGAAAAACTGTTTTTT. Translation: CASSLRGQTNEKLFF.

This clonotype was observed a few times. The chain is built from TRBV6-5 and TRBJ2-7, with 9 positions matching TRBD1. The CDR3 consists of 17 residues. With V trimmed by 4 bases and J by 1 base, 11 bases remained unmatched. CDR1 and CDR2 from the germline V gene are MNHEY and SVGAGI. The CDR3 protein is CASSSYSPGQGSYEQYF. CDR3 DNA sequence: TGTGCCAGCAGTTCCTATTCCCCGGGACAGGGATCCTACGAGCAGTACTTC.

The rearrangement uses TRBV28 and TRBJ2-1; either TRBD1 or TRBD2 may fit D (5 bases each). The end of the DNA is better explained by TRBJ2-7, so the J call may be wrong. Germline CDR1 MDHEN, CDR2 SYDVKM. The CDR3 loop spans 13 amino acids. The CDR3 bases are TGTGCCAGCACCGGTCCGGGGCCCTACGAGCAGTACTTC. Translation gives CASTGPGPYEQYF.

To note about this clonotype: The junction differs from germline at one of its ends, possibly a read error. The chain is built from TRBV2 and TRBJ2-3, with 8 bases aligning to TRBD2. The V gene's germline CDR1 is SNHLY and CDR2 FYNNEI. This CDR3 comprises 15 residues. The CDR3 region has the DNA TGTCCCAGCCACTGGGTAGCGGGGAGCACAGATACGCAGTATTTT. Its translation is CPSHWVAGSTDTQYF.

The sample holds many counts of this clonotype. This chain links TRBV2 with TRBJ2-5; D call uncertain. This CDR3 has 14 amino acids. Deletions cut 3 bases from V and 5 bases from J, with 13 bases between. Germline V CDR1 and CDR2: SNHLY, FYNNEI. CDR3: CASSDQTRKETQYF. The CDR3 DNA reads TGTGCCAGCAGTGACCAGACACGTAAGGAGACCCAGTACTTC.

Written as DNA, the CDR3 is TGCGCCAGCAGCCCCGGGACAACCTACAGTTGGACTGAAGCTTTCTTT. Its protein product is CASSPGTTYSWTEAFF. The genes are TRBV5-1 and TRBJ1-1, with a possible D match to TRBD1 (6 bases). CDR3 size: 16 residues. Per germline, CDR1 SGHRS and CDR2 YFSETQ. Trimming cost V 4 bases and J 5 bases, with 21 bases left between them. Full variable domain (missing parts from reference TRBV5-1 and TRBJ1-1): KAGVTQTPRYLIKTRGQQVTLSCSPISGHRSVSWYQQTPGQGLQFLFEYFSETQRNKGNFPGRFSGRQFSNSRSEMNVSTLELGDSALYLCASSPGTTYSWTEAFFGQGTRLTVV.

J is TRBJ1-4 and V is TRBV11-2, with D perhaps TRBD1 (5 bases). Germline V lookup: CDR1 SGHAT, CDR2 FQNNGV. Trimming took 5 bases from V and 11 from J, leaving 15 bases between them. The CDR3 is 13 residues long. The CDR3 DNA sequence: TGTGCCAGCAGCCTACCGGGACCGACCAAACTGTTTTTT. It codes for CASSLPGPTKLFF.

A few counts support this clonotype. The chain has TRBV14 and TRBJ2-5, with 7 nucleotides matching TRBD1. The germline V gene encodes CDR1 SGHDN and CDR2 FVKESK. The CDR3 covers 12 residues. J was trimmed by 12 bases and V by 4 bases; bases with no gene match: 8. CDR3 sequence reads: CASSLTGAMEYF. In DNA, the CDR3 is TGTGCCAGCAGCCTCACAGGGGCGATGGAGTACTTC.